This T cell receptor beta chain emerged from a study of blood T cell repertoires in COVID-19. Across the whole study: PBMCs, B-cell-depleted T cells, or T cells provided the cDNA or gDNA that made up the material.

Profiled with immunoSEQ multiplex PCR; TCRdb holds only in-frame clones, not every one. The repertoire consists of over 350,000 clones, with 88% occurring once and the leading ten covering 1.2%. After removal of 6 bases from V and 6 bases from J, the junction contained 5 bases not matched to a gene. The CDR3 runs 13 residues. Those who participated ranged in age from roughly 18 to 90 years and resided in about 24 US areas. For recovered donors of Cohort 3, there were two negative PCRs, clearance, or symptom resolution. V is TRBV12-3 or TRBV12-4 and J is TRBJ1-5; 7 nucleotides agree with TRBD1. The TCR was taken from a woman aged 18-29 years who had recovered from COVID-19. Sequenced sample: PBMCs or T cells enriched from blood (not recorded which). CDR3 loop: CASRRTGGQPQHF. In DNA form, the CDR3 reads TGTGCCAGCAGGAGGACAGGAGGTCAGCCCCAGCATTTT.